The 12 T cell receptor beta chains below come from one sample, sequenced in a study of OX40 agonist ivuxolimab in advanced cancers. Assay used: immunoSEQ multiplex PCR; TCRdb lists only in-frame clones, some missing. The sample carries fewer than 85,000 clones, more than 60% recorded once. Sample: CD4+ or CD8+ T cells sorted from blood, taken in a trial of the OX40 agonist ivuxolimab. Receptor source: an adult with an advanced solid tumor such as melanoma, head and neck, liver or kidney cancer.

CDR3 DNA: TGTGCCAGCAGTCCCCAGGACACCTACGAGCAGTACTTC. Translated, it gives CASSPQDTYEQYF. The chain couples TRBV27 to TRBJ2-7; D may be TRBD1 (5 bases). CDR3 length equals 13 residues. V was clipped by 5 bases and J by 2 bases, with 10 bases between them. Germline lookup yields CDR1 MNHEY and CDR2 SMNVEV (reference sequence).

V usage is TRBV11-2 and J usage is TRBJ1-2; 7 bases are shared with TRBD1. V gave up 5 bases and J gave up 7 bases; unmatched junction bases: 10. The length of the CDR3 is 14 residues. The germline V gene has CDR1 SGHAT and CDR2 FQNNGV. This chain's CDR3 is CASSPETGSRGYTF. CDR3 DNA sequence: TGTGCCAGCAGCCCGGAGACAGGGTCTCGTGGCTACACCTTC.

As DNA, the CDR3 is TGTGCCAGCAGCCTTAGTAGCAATGAGCAGTTCTTC. Protein sequence: CASSLSSNEQFF. This sequence joins TRBV7-9 and TRBJ2-1; D ambiguous. Germline-derived CDR1 and CDR2 are SEHNR and FQNEAQ (reference sequence). The CDR3 consists of 12 residues. Trimming took off 5 bases at V and 6 bases at J, with 8 bases between the two ends.

The V and J genes are TRBV21-1 and TRBJ2-3; the table calls TRBD1, which could not be checked here. TRBV21-1 is an annotated pseudogene. The CDR3 is 16 residues long. The CDR3 DNA is TGTGCCAGCAGCAAAGTAGGGGGACAGGGGGCAGATACGCAGTATTTT. The encoded protein is CASSKVGGQGADTQYF.

The chain has TRBV7-9 and TRBJ2-3; tentatively, D is TRBD2 (6 bases). CDR3 length: 11 residues. V was shortened by 6 bases and J by 8 bases, with 9 bases between the two germline ends. From germline, CDR1 is SEHNR and CDR2 FQNEAQ (reference sequence). The CDR3: CASSKEGTQYF. The CDR3 DNA reads as TGTGCCAGCAGTAAGGAGGGTACGCAGTATTTT.

This clone showed up just once. The chain carries TRBV15 and TRBJ2-7, with 7 nucleotides matching TRBD1. The CDR3 sequence is 14 residues long. After removal of 2 bases from V and 9 bases from J, the junction contained 10 bases not matched to a gene. Germline CDR1 and CDR2: LNHNV and YYDKDF (reference sequence). CDR3 sequence: CATSRQWTGTSQYF. The CDR3 nucleotides are TGTGCCACCAGCAGACAATGGACAGGCACGTCGCAGTACTTC.

This clone was recorded once. The chain couples TRBV29-1 to TRBJ1-4; D call uncertain. This CDR3 is 12 amino acids long. The V gene lost 5 bases and the J gene lost 3 bases, with 7 bases spanning the gap. CDR1 and CDR2 (germline): SQVTM, ANQGSEA. The CDR3 here is CSVLSPNEKLFF. The CDR3, as DNA: TGCAGCGTTCTGTCTCCTAATGAAAAACTGTTTTTT.

This clone was found a few times. The gene calls are TRBV4-1 and TRBJ2-1; 7 nucleotides line up with TRBD2. There are 14 residues in the CDR3. V gave up 1 base and J gave up 8 bases; unmatched junction bases: 5. Germline V lookup: CDR1 MGHRA, CDR2 YSYEKL. The CDR3 DNA reads as TGCGCCAGCAGCCAAGGGACTAGAGCCGATGAGCAGTTCTTC. It encodes CASSQGTRADEQFF.

The V and J genes are TRBV5-1 and TRBJ2-1; 13 bases fit TRBD2. The CDR3 loop spans 16 amino acids. CDR1 and CDR2 (germline): SGHRS, YFSETQ. After removal of 3 bases from V and 4 bases from J, the junction contained 4 bases not matched to a gene. CDR3 region: CASSSEGLAGYNEQFF. As DNA, the CDR3 is TGCGCCAGCAGCTCGGAGGGACTAGCGGGATACAATGAGCAGTTCTTC.

V gene TRBV2 combines with J gene TRBJ1-5; D ambiguous. This CDR3 is built from 13 residues. Trimming cost V 1 base and J 7 bases, with 8 bases left between them. The germline CDR1 and CDR2 sequences are SNHLY and FYNNEI. The CDR3 DNA sequence: TGTGCCAGCAGTGAAGGGCGCGGCCAGCCCCAGCATTTT. It specifies CASSEGRGQPQHF.

The CDR3 DNA follows: TGCAGCGTTGTAGATAGAGAGACCCAGTACTTC. Translating it yields CSVVDRETQYF. The chain couples TRBV29-1 to TRBJ2-5; D not resolved. CDR1 is SQVTM, CDR2 ANQGSEA, per germline. V lost 4 bases to trimming and J lost 4 bases, with 7 bases between them. CDR3 length equals 11 residues.

This chain joins TRBV7-8 and TRBJ1-1; no clear D gene. CDR1 is SGHVS and CDR2 is FQNEAQ in the germline V gene. The V and J ends lost 5 bases and 4 bases respectively, with 11 bases between them. The CDR3 is 13 amino acids. CDR3 sequence: CASSPYPVTEAFF. CDR3 coding DNA: TGTGCCAGCAGCCCCTATCCGGTCACTGAAGCTTTCTTT.